This TCR beta chain is drawn from a study of T cells in Graves' hyperthyroidism and ophthalmopathy. It was RNA transcripts that yielded the amplified TCR beta CDR3 regions. A set of HTBI primers served as the primers for a first-round RT-PCR of the TCR CDR3. One entry per CDR3 protein results from TCRdb running MiXCR on the multiplex PCR reads. Among 210,000 or so distinct CDR3 sequences listed, roughly 18% were seen once. This clonotype was observed at least ten times. Germline assignment: CDR1 MNHNS and CDR2 SASEGT. J lost 6 bases, V lost 6 bases, and 7 bases had no gene match. The CDR3 loop spans 16 amino acids. An absence of ophthalmopathy progression within 18 months meant stable Graves' hyperthyroidism.

Sequenced sample: blood. The receptor comes from a man over 45 with Graves' hyperthyroidism. The V call is TRBV6-1, the J call TRBJ2-1; 14 nucleotides agree with TRBD2. The CDR3 protein is CASSGLAGGLGNEQFF. For the CDR3, the DNA is TGTGCCAGCAGCGGACTAGCGGGAGGTCTTGGCAATGAGCAGTTCTTC.